This is a list of T cell receptor beta chains from one sample in a study of molecular identifiers for immune sequencing clone quantification. Via MiXCR, TCRdb re-called the PCR reads, giving one row per CDR3 protein. The table includes about 500,000 distinct CDR3 sequences, about 25% detected once. Sequencing used naive CD8+ T cells from blood, with Jurkat cell RNA spiked in. The receptors derive from a human donor in good health. Some libraries in this study had Jurkat cell RNA spiked in. The CDR3 runs from the conserved cysteine through the conserved F or W. Each record gives: V gene, clone size, D gene, J gene, CDR3 protein, CDR3 DNA. The D gene is left open where the match is weak. The size of a clone is reported for some rows only, either as once, few or many, or as a class for expanded clones.

TRBV7-9	many	NA	TRBJ2-7	CASSPTGTPNWEQYF	TGTGCCAGCAGCCCAACCGGGACACCAAACTGGGAGCAGTACTTC
TRBV2	few	TRBD2	TRBJ2-5	CASRVAGGTETQYF	TGTGCCAGCAGGGTAGCGGGGGGCACCGAGACCCAGTACTTC
TRBV10-3	many	TRBD1	TRBJ2-7	CAISRDRGYEQYF	TGTGCCATCAGCCGGGACAGGGGTTACGAGCAGTACTTC
TRBV30	many	NA	TRBJ2-7	CAWSSGVVEEQYF	TGTGCCTGGAGTTCGGGGGTTGTTGAGGAGCAGTACTTC
TRBV30	NA	NA	TRBJ2-2	CAWSIVHGELFF	TGTGCCTGGAGTATAGTTCACGGGGAGCTGTTTTTT
TRBV20-1	NA	TRBD2	TRBJ2-4	CSASSPAGGPLAKNLPSF	TGCAGTGCTAGTTCGCCCGCGGGAGGTCCGCTAGCCAAAAACCTTCCGTCCTTC
TRBV7-2	NA	TRBD1	TRBJ2-1	CASSLTGSNSYNEQFF	TGTGCCAGCAGCTTGACAGGGTCGAACTCCTACAATGAGCAGTTCTTC
TRBV5-8	few	TRBD1	TRBJ1-5	CASSLGTEYNQPQHF	TGTGCCAGCAGCCTAGGGACAGAGTACAATCAGCCCCAGCATTTT
TRBV3-1	few	TRBD2	TRBJ2-5	CASSVLLAGAETQYF	TGTGCCAGCAGCGTTCTGCTAGCGGGAGCAGAGACCCAGTACTTC
TRBV6-2/TRBV6-3	NA	TRBD1	TRBJ1-5	CASSTLTGSQPQHF	TGTGCCAGCAGTACCCTGACAGGGAGTCAGCCCCAGCATTTT
TRBV19	NA	NA	TRBJ2-5	CASIGGVEETQYF	TGTGCCAGTATCGGTGGGGTTGAAGAGACCCAGTACTTC
TRBV6-5	NA	NA	TRBJ2-2	CASRPLGNTGELFF	TGTGCCAGCAGGCCCTTAGGGAACACCGGGGAGCTGTTTTTT
TRBV4-3	few	NA	TRBJ1-2	CASSQDTGLGGYTF	TGCGCCAGCAGCCAAGATACAGGGCTTGGTGGCTACACCTTC
TRBV12-3/TRBV12-4	few	NA	TRBJ2-1	CASSFSGITYDEQFF	TGTGCCAGCAGTTTTAGTGGGATCACATATGATGAGCAGTTCTTC
TRBV4-3	few	NA	TRBJ1-1	CASSQDLMAGLNTEAFF	TGCGCCAGCAGCCAAGATCTTATGGCAGGGCTGAACACTGAAGCTTTCTTT
TRBV29-1	NA	TRBD2	TRBJ2-1	CSADTLGVLAGSQFPHNEQFF	TGCAGCGCTGACACCCTGGGGGTTCTAGCGGGAAGTCAATTCCCACACAATGAGCAGTTCTTC
TRBV5-6	NA	TRBD1	TRBJ2-3	CASSPGQGSYMQYF	TGTGCCAGCAGCCCGGGACAGGGGAGCTATATGCAGTATTTT
TRBV5-1	many	TRBD2	TRBJ2-5	CASSLEGGETQYF	TGCGCCAGCAGCTTGGAGGGAGGGGAGACCCAGTACTTC
TRBV20-1	few	TRBD2	TRBJ2-7	CSARTPREASYEQYF	TGCAGTGCCCGCACCCCGCGGGAGGCCTCCTACGAGCAGTACTTC
TRBV5-3	few	NA	TRBJ2-7	CASSFRGASYEQYF	TGTGCCAGCAGCTTCCGAGGGGCCTCCTACGAGCAGTACTTC
TRBV4-3	NA	NA	TRBJ2-7	CASSQGEGFSYEQYF	TGCGCCAGCAGCCAAGGGGAAGGGTTCTCCTACGAGCAGTACTTC
TRBV7-9	many	TRBD2	TRBJ2-1	CASSLALSGSRGEQFF	TGTGCCAGCAGCTTAGCGCTCAGCGGGAGTCGCGGTGAGCAGTTCTTC
TRBV29-1	NA	NA	TRBJ2-1	CSVVEPTSEQFF	TGCAGCGTTGTAGAGCCGACGAGTGAGCAGTTCTTC
TRBV9	many	TRBD1	TRBJ1-1	CASSAGTGTAEAFF	TGTGCCAGCAGCGCAGGGACAGGGACGGCTGAAGCTTTCTTT
TRBV5-6	few	NA	TRBJ2-2	CASSLLAGINTGELFF	TGTGCCAGCAGCTTGTTGGCGGGGATAAACACCGGGGAGCTGTTTTTT
TRBV4-1	few	NA	TRBJ1-4	CASSQVGPGKLFF	TGCGCCAGCAGCCAAGTTGGACCAGGGAAACTGTTTTTT
TRBV29-1	many	NA	TRBJ1-2	CSVDTGYYGYTF	TGCAGCGTAGACACAGGCTACTATGGCTACACCTTC
TRBV20-1	few	NA	TRBJ2-7	CSARFLGQSSYEQYF	TGCAGTGCTAGGTTTTTGGGCCAGAGCTCCTACGAGCAGTACTTC
TRBV6-1	NA	NA	TRBJ2-6	CASPTFVNGANVLTF	TGTGCCAGTCCAACTTTCGTCAATGGGGCCAACGTCCTGACTTTC
TRBV20-1	NA	NA	TRBJ2-7	CSARPHSVYEQYF	TGCAGTGCTAGACCCCATTCGGTCTACGAGCAGTACTTC
TRBV4-3	NA	NA	TRBJ2-1	CASSQDRGLDSDEQFF	TGCGCCAGCAGCCAAGATCGGGGACTGGACAGCGATGAGCAGTTCTTC
TRBV13	few	NA	TRBJ2-7	CASSPNNQGQFNEQYF	TGTGCCAGCAGCCCAAATAATCAGGGACAATTCAACGAGCAGTACTTC
TRBV18	NA	NA	TRBJ1-1	CASSPTTAYTEALF	TGTGCCAGCTCACCAACGACGGCCTACACTGAAGCTCTCTTT
TRBV28	few	NA	TRBJ2-1	CASLGDYNEQFF	TGTGCCAGCTTGGGGGATTACAATGAGCAGTTCTTC
TRBV14	few	TRBD2	TRBJ2-3	CASSLKSGGLTDTQYF	TGTGCCAGCAGCTTGAAATCGGGAGGACTCACAGATACGCAGTATTTT
TRBV13	NA	NA	TRBJ2-1	CATESNDEQFF	TGTGCCACTGAGTCGAATGATGAGCAGTTCTTC
TRBV27	few	NA	TRBJ2-7	CASLSGTDEQYF	TGTGCCAGCCTTTCAGGGACGGACGAGCAGTACTTC
TRBV29-1	many	NA	TRBJ2-3	CSIDSKASTDTQYF	TGCAGCATAGACAGTAAAGCTAGCACAGATACGCAGTATTTT
TRBV29-1	many	NA	TRBJ1-1	CSVEGEDSNTEAFF	TGCAGCGTTGAAGGCGAAGATTCGAACACTGAAGCTTTCTTT
TRBV27	NA	NA	TRBJ2-2	CASSLGGTANTGELFF	TGTGCCAGCAGTTTAGGCGGGACAGCAAACACCGGGGAGCTGTTTTTT
TRBV12-3/TRBV12-4	NA	TRBD1	TRBJ2-7	CTSSLVQGVSYEQYF	TGTACCAGCAGTTTAGTACAGGGGGTATCCTACGAGCAGTACTTC
TRBV7-9	many	NA	TRBJ2-3	CASSQPNSRGDTQYF	TGTGCCAGCAGCCAACCGAACTCAAGGGGAGATACGCAGTATTTT
TRBV4-2	many	NA	TRBJ2-3	CASSQDGPPIMDTQYF	TGTGCCAGCAGCCAAGATGGGCCCCCCATTATGGATACGCAGTATTTT
TRBV30	NA	TRBD1	TRBJ2-7	CAWSVGQHSYEQYF	TGTGCCTGGAGTGTGGGACAGCACTCCTACGAGCAGTACTTC
TRBV19	NA	NA	TRBJ2-1	CASSIFFAEQFF	TGTGCCAGTAGTATTTTCTTCGCGGAGCAGTTCTTC
TRBV2	NA	NA	TRBJ2-3	CASSEEGGTDTQYF	TGTGCCAGCAGTGAGGAGGGAGGCACAGATACGCAGTATTTT
TRBV6-5	NA	NA	TRBJ2-2	CASSYGSTTGELFF	TGTGCCAGCAGTTACGGGTCGACCACCGGGGAGCTGTTTTTT
TRBV28	many	NA	TRBJ2-3	CARRVDGTDTQYF	TGTGCCCGCAGGGTTGATGGCACAGATACGCAGTATTTT
TRBV24-1	many	NA	TRBJ1-5	CATSAGWSNQPQHF	TGTGCCACCAGTGCCGGTTGGAGCAATCAGCCCCAGCATTTT
TRBV7-6	NA	NA	TRBJ2-7	CASSDTPTDISYEQYF	TGTGCCAGCAGTGATACCCCGACAGACATCTCCTACGAGCAGTACTTC
TRBV4-3	many	NA	TRBJ1-1	CASSQDLGSMNTEAFF	TGCGCCAGCAGCCAAGATCTAGGCTCCATGAACACTGAAGCTTTCTTT
TRBV6-5	NA	NA	TRBJ1-2	CASSYSNANYGYTF	TGTGCCAGCAGTTACTCGAACGCTAACTATGGCTACACCTTC
TRBV20-1	NA	NA	TRBJ1-5	CSAGRDKGANQPQHF	TGCAGTGCTGGCCGGGACAAAGGCGCAAATCAGCCCCAGCATTTT
TRBV19	few	TRBD1	TRBJ2-7	CASSASGQGFNEQYF	TGTGCCAGTAGTGCGTCGGGACAGGGTTTCAACGAGCAGTACTTC
TRBV6-2/TRBV6-3	NA	TRBD1	TRBJ2-7	CATNLRDRTYEQYF	TGTGCCACGAATCTCCGGGACAGGACCTACGAGCAGTACTTC
TRBV19	NA	NA	TRBJ1-1	CASSIQVNTEAFF	TGTGCCAGTAGTATTCAGGTAAACACTGAAGCTTTCTTT